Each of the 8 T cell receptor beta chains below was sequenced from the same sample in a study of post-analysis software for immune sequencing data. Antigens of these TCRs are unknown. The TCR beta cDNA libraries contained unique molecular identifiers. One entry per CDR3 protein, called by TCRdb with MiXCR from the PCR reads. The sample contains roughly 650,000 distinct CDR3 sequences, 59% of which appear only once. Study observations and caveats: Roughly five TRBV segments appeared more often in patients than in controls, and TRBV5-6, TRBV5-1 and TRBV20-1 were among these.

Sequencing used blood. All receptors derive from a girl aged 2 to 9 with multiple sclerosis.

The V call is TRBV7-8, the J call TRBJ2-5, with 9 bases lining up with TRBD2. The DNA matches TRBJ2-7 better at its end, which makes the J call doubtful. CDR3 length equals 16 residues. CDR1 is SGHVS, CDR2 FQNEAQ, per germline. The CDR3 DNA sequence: TGTGCCAGCAGCTTCCGTTTGGGACTAGCAGCGTACGAGCAGTACTTC. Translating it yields CASSFRLGLAAYEQYF.

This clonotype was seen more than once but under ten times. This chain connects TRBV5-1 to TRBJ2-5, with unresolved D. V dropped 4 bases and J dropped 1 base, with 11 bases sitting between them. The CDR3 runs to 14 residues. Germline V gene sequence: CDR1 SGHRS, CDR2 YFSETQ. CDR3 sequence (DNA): TGCGCCAGCAGCCCCACGGCCATCCAAGAGACCCAGTACTTC. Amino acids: CASSPTAIQETQYF.

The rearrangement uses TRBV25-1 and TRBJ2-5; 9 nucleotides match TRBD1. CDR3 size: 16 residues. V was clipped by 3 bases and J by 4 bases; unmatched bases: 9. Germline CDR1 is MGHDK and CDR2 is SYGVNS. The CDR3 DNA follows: TGTGCCAGCAGTGACGGAGTACAGGGGGCGGGAGAGACCCAGTACTTC. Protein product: CASSDGVQGAGETQYF.

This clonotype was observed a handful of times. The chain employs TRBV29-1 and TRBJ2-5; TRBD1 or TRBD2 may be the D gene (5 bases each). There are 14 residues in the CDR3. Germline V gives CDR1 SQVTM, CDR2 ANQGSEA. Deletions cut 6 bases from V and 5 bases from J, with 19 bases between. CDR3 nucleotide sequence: TGCAGCGTGCACCCGGGACCAGGTTACGAGACCCAGTACTTC. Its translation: CSVHPGPGYETQYF.

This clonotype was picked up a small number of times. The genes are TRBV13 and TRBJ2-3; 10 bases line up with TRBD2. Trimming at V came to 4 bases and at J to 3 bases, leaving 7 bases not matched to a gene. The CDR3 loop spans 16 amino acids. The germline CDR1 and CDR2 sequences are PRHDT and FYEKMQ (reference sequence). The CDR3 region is CASSSWTSGGTDTQYF. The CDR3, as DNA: TGTGCCAGCAGCTCCTGGACTAGCGGAGGGACAGATACGCAGTATTTT.

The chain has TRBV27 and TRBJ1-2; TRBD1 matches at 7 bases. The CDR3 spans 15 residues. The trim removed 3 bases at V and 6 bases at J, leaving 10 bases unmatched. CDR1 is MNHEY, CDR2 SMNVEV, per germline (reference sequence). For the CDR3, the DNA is TGTGCCAGCAGTTTTGGGGTAGGGGGCGCGAATGGCTACACCTTC. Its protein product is CASSFGVGGANGYTF.

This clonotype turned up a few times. The CDR3 DNA follows: TGTGCCAGCAGCTTAACCGGGACAGGGATTCACGAGCAGTACTTC. Translating gives CASSLTGTGIHEQYF. The chain employs TRBV7-3 and TRBJ2-4, with 9 positions matching TRBD1. The J call is uncertain, as TRBJ2-7 better fits the DNA end. CDR1 SGHTA and CDR2 FQGTGA come from the germline V gene. This CDR3 contains 15 residues.

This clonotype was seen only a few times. CDR3 in DNA: TGTGCCAGCAGCATTAGATCTGGCACAGATACGCAGTATTTT. It yields the protein CASSIRSGTDTQYF. This rearrangement joins TRBV7-9 to TRBJ2-3; D gene unclear. The CDR3 has 14 amino acids. Trimming shortened V by 5 bases and J by 1 base, and 10 bases separated the two germline ends. Germline V CDR1 and CDR2: SEHNR, FQNEAQ (reference sequence). The entire variable domain, with the rest obtained from reference TRBV7-9 and TRBJ2-3, is as follows: DTGVSQNPRHKITKRGQNVTFRCDPISEHNRLYWYRQTLGQGPEFLTYFQNEAQLEKSRLLSDRFSAERPKGSFSTLEIQRTEQGDSAMYLCASSIRSGTDTQYFGPGTRLTVL.